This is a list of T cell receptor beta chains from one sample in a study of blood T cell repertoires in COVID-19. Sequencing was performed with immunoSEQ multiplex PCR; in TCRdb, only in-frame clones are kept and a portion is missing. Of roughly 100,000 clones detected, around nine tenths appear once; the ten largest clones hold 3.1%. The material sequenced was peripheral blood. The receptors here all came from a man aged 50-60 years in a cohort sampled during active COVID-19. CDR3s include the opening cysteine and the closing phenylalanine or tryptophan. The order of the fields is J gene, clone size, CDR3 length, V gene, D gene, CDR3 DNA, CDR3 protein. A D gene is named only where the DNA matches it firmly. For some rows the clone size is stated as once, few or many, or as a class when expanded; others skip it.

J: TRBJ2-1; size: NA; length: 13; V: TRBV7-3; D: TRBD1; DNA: TGTGCCAGCAGCCGAGACAGGGGCGGTGAGCAGTTCTTC; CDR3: CASSRDRGGEQFF
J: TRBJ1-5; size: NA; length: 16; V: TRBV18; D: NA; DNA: TGTGCCAGCTCACCGGCGGGGGCCAATATCCCGGTGCCCCAGCATTTT; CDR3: CASSPAGANIPVPQHF
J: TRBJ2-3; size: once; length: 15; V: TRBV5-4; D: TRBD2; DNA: TGTGCCAGCACCTTGAGGGTAGCGGGAGTAGATACGCAGTATTTT; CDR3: CASTLRVAGVDTQYF
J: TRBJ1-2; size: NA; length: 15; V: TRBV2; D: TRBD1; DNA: TGTGCCAGCAGTGAACATGGACAGGGAAGATATGGCTACACCTTC; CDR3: CASSEHGQGRYGYTF
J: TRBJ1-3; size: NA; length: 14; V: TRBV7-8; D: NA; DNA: TGTGCCAGCAGCACACAAACCTCCGGAAACACCATATATTTT; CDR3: CASSTQTSGNTIYF
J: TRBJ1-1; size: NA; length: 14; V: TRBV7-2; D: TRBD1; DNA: TGTGCCAGCAGCCCCCGACAGGGGTTCCCTGAAGCTTTCTTT; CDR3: CASSPRQGFPEAFF
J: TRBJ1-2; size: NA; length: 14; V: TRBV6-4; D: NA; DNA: TGTGCCAGCAGTGAGAACGGGGGAAACTATGGCTACACCTTC; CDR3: CASSENGGNYGYTF
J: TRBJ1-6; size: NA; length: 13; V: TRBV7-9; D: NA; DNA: TGTGCCAGCTCGCCGGCAGGGGAATCACCCCTCCACTTT; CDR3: CASSPAGESPLHF
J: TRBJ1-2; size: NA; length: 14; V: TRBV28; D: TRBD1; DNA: TGTGCCAGCAGCCAGACAGGGGGCTTGTATGGCTACACCTTC; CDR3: CASSQTGGLYGYTF
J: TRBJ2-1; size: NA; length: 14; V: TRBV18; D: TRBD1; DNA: TGTGCCAGCTCACCTATGGGACAGGGGAGTGAGCAGTTCTTC; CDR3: CASSPMGQGSEQFF